These 15 T cell receptor beta chains originate from one sample sequenced in a study of T cell responses to AZD1222 COVID-19 vaccine (dated by TCRdb to 2020 to 2023). The meaning of the sample's time point label: baseline before first vaccination. The library was generated by the immunoSEQ multiplex PCR assay. TCRdb's version of the immuneACCESS table is confined to in-frame rearrangements and falls short of the full clone set. An unresolved V gene accounts for under half of the shortfall where checked; the remainder is of unknown origin. Present in this sample are about 190,000 clones, 80% to 95% of which were seen just once. The ten largest clones capture 1% to 1.5% of the sample. The sequencing used peripheral blood, collected on day 0 of AZD1222 vaccination. Every receptor here comes from an adult in good health.

The chain couples TRBV7-3 to TRBJ2-7, with D unresolved. The CDR3 is 17 residues long. The germline V gene has CDR1 SGHTA and CDR2 FQGTGA. V was shortened by 5 bases and J by 2 bases, with 22 bases between the two germline ends. CDR3 sequence reads: CASSEPRTEKETYEQYF. CDR3 DNA sequence: TGTGCCAGCAGCGAACCACGGACGGAAAAGGAAACCTACGAGCAGTACTTC.

The chain joins TRBV7-7 to TRBJ2-5; a weak D match, TRBD2 (6 bases). This CDR3 has 15 residues. Germline values: CDR1 SSHAT, CDR2 FNYEAQ (reference sequence). Trimming removed 2 bases from V and 3 bases from J, with 13 bases in between. CDR3 DNA: TGTGCCAGCAGCTTAAACCCCAGGGAGGAAGAGACCCAGTACTTC. Translating gives CASSLNPREEETQYF.

CDR3 sequence: CASSYSSRVTDTQYF. DNA of the CDR3: TGTGCCAGCAGTTACTCGAGCAGGGTAACAGATACGCAGTATTTT. The chain joins TRBV6-5 to TRBJ2-3; maybe TRBD1 (5 bases). V was shortened by 0 bases and J by 3 bases, with 10 bases between the two germline ends. The CDR3 is 15 residues long. Germline CDR1 reads MNHEY; CDR2 reads SVGAGI.

The chain couples TRBV23-1 to TRBJ2-5, with 7 bases aligning to TRBD1. TRBV23-1 is noted as an ORF with a role that remains uncertain. J gave up 1 base and V 4 bases, and 3 bases lay outside the gene matches. The CDR3 consists of 14 residues. This CDR3 reads CASSPAGGQETQYF. The CDR3 nucleotides read TGCGCCAGCAGTCCCGCAGGGGGCCAAGAGACCCAGTACTTC.

This chain uses TRBV27 with TRBJ1-1; D might be TRBD1 (6 bases). V gave up 6 bases and J gave up 2 bases, with 16 bases separating them. Germline CDR1 reads MNHEY; CDR2 reads SMNVEV (reference sequence). This CDR3 spans 15 amino acids. CDR3 in DNA: TGTGCCAGCAGGAGCCCCCGGGGGCCCAACACTGAAGCTTTCTTT. Protein sequence: CASRSPRGPNTEAFF.

The V gene is TRBV5-8, the J gene TRBJ2-5; D may match TRBD1 or TRBD2 (6 bases each). Germline assignment: CDR1 SGHTS and CDR2 YDEGEE. The germline V and J ends were trimmed by 0 bases and 3 bases, with 12 bases remaining between them. CDR3 length: 15 amino acids. Here the CDR3 reads CASSLDGGLKETQYF. The CDR3 DNA reads as TGTGCCAGCAGCTTGGATGGGGGGCTTAAAGAGACCCAGTACTTC.

This chain joins TRBV5-6 and TRBJ1-1; D ambiguous. CDR3 size: 13 residues. The germline gives CDR1 SGHDT, CDR2 YYEEEE. The V end lost 2 bases, the J end lost 4 bases, and 9 bases lay between the germline ends. CDR3 loop: CASSFSRATEAFF. As DNA, the CDR3 is TGTGCCAGCAGCTTTAGTCGCGCCACTGAAGCTTTCTTT. Together with reference TRBV5-6 and TRBJ1-1, the CDR3 gives the full variable domain: DAGVTQSPTHLIKTRGQQVTLRCSPKSGHDTVSWYQQALGQGPQFIFQYYEEEERQRGNFPDRFSGHQFPNYSSELNVNALLLGDSALYLCASSFSRATEAFFGQGTRLTVV.

The rearrangement uses TRBV28 and TRBJ1-5, with D uncertain. Per germline, CDR1 MDHEN and CDR2 SYDVKM. The CDR3 runs to 18 residues. Between the trimmed V and J ends, which lost 8 bases and 0 bases, there was a span of 23 bases. CDR3 sequence reads: CASGSLRVTVYSNQPQHF. Here the CDR3 DNA reads TGTGCCAGCGGCTCCCTGAGGGTCACGGTTTATAGCAATCAGCCCCAGCATTTT.

The genes are TRBV15 and TRBJ1-2, with TRBD1 matching 7 bases. The V gene end was trimmed by 2 bases and the J gene end by 2 bases; junction bases not matched to a gene: 8. This CDR3 has 16 amino acids. In germline, CDR1 is LNHNV, CDR2 YYDKDF (reference sequence). The CDR3 spells CATSRPGGGNNYGYTF. For the CDR3, the DNA is TGTGCCACCAGCAGACCAGGGGGGGGCAACAACTATGGCTACACCTTC.

V and J are TRBV7-9 and TRBJ1-5, with D possibly TRBD1 on 5 matching bases. There are 15 residues in the CDR3. The germline V gene has CDR1 SEHNR and CDR2 FQNEAQ (reference sequence). Trimming pared 1 base from V and 1 base from J, leaving 8 bases between. CDR3 protein: CASSLVGASNQPQHF. The CDR3 DNA is TGTGCCAGCAGCTTAGTAGGGGCGAGCAATCAGCCCCAGCATTTT.

A remark on this clone: The sample carries other DNA sequences with the same CDR3. This chain uses TRBV5-1 with TRBJ1-2, with 10 bases fitting TRBD1. Germline V gene lookup returns CDR1 SGHRS and CDR2 YFSETQ. Unmatched junction bases numbered 3, after V lost 4 bases and J lost 6 bases. This CDR3 spans 13 amino acids. The CDR3 bases are TGCGCCAGCAGCCTCGGACAGGGGGATGGCTACACCTTC. Its protein product is CASSLGQGDGYTF.

The chain employs TRBV11-2 and TRBJ1-5; no definite D call. V was shortened by 0 bases and J by 9 bases, with 12 bases between the two germline ends. In germline, CDR1 is SGHAT, CDR2 FQNNGV. This CDR3 has 14 amino acids. The CDR3: CASSLELGFGPQHF. DNA for the CDR3: TGTGCCAGCAGCTTAGAACTAGGGTTCGGGCCCCAGCATTTT.

The V gene is TRBV18, the J gene TRBJ1-4; D perhaps matches TRBD1 (5 bases). This CDR3 comprises 18 residues. CDR1 and CDR2 from the germline V gene are KGHSH and LQKENI. V dropped 3 bases and J dropped 0 bases, with 17 bases sitting between them. CDR3 DNA: TGTGCCAGCTCACCGTACCGGACACACGGTGCAACTAATGAAAAACTGTTTTTT. It is translated as CASSPYRTHGATNEKLFF.

This chain joins TRBV9 and TRBJ1-2, with D unresolved. The CDR3 contains 14 residues. Germline V lookup: CDR1 SGDLS, CDR2 YYNGEE. V lost 1 base, J lost 6 bases, and 13 bases lay in between. The CDR3 DNA follows: TGTGCCAGCAGCGTAACCTGGACCTCTAATGGCTACACCTTC. Translating gives CASSVTWTSNGYTF.

The chain employs TRBV27 and TRBJ1-1; D perhaps matches TRBD1 (6 bases). CDR3 length equals 15 residues. V gave up 0 bases and J gave up 4 bases, with 12 bases separating them. Germline V gives CDR1 MNHEY, CDR2 SMNVEV (reference sequence). The DNA of the CDR3 is TGTGCCAGCAGTTTATCTATAGCAGGGGTCACTGAAGCTTTCTTT. It is translated as CASSLSIAGVTEAFF.